Listed below are T cell receptor beta chains from one sample, sequenced in a study of blood T cell repertoires in COVID-19. The method was immunoSEQ multiplex PCR; TCRdb's version includes in-frame clones alone and lacks a portion of them. The sample has roughly 90,000 clones, around 84% seen once; the top ten hold 4.5% to 5.5%. The material sequenced was peripheral blood. Receptors originate from a man in his forties or fifties with acute or convalescent COVID-19. Both conserved end residues are trimmed from each CDR3. Each record gives: CDR3 length, J gene, V gene, D gene, CDR3 protein. The D gene is left open where the match is weak.

13 TRBJ1-2 TRBV7-9 NA ASSLWAGGGNGYT
12 TRBJ2-7 TRBV30 TRBD1 AWSTGTGLYEQY
13 TRBJ1-3 TRBV28 NA ASSLLGGAGNTIY
9 TRBJ2-7 TRBV5-6 NA ASSSGYEQY
12 TRBJ1-2 TRBV18 NA ASSRTARDYGYT
13 TRBJ2-1 TRBV6-2/TRBV6-3 TRBD2 ASSSGLAGAVEQF
12 TRBJ2-1 TRBV7-2 NA ASSLGDSARSQF
12 TRBJ2-1 TRBV9 NA ASSVLTGDNEQF
13 TRBJ1-2 TRBV6-6 TRBD1 TTIPGQGTVYGYT
13 TRBJ1-1 TRBV14 NA ASSQVQAKNTEAF
11 TRBJ1-1 TRBV5-1 NA ASSLGSGTEAF
12 TRBJ2-5 TRBV5-1 TRBD1 ASSRGTGQESQY
15 TRBJ2-5 TRBV4-1 NA ASSQGGMLGAQETQY
13 TRBJ2-3 TRBV9 TRBD2 ASSSLAGAVDTQY
13 TRBJ2-3 TRBV2 NA ASSTGPTSTDTQY
11 TRBJ1-1 TRBV11-2 TRBD1 ASSADRETEAF
12 TRBJ1-1 TRBV6-5 NA ASSRAGTQTEAF
15 TRBJ2-4 TRBV5-6 TRBD1 ASSLMPGQIAKNIQY
12 TRBJ2-7 TRBV6-5 TRBD1 ASSQWTGTYEQY
11 TRBJ1-6 TRBV3-1/TRBV3-2 NA ASSPLGASPLH
12 TRBJ2-1 TRBV2 NA ASSEDPTNNEQF
13 TRBJ1-5 TRBV6-2/TRBV6-3 NA ASSYAGSSNQPQH
11 TRBJ1-1 TRBV12-3/TRBV12-4 NA ASSLRQNTEAF
13 TRBJ2-1 TRBV7-9 TRBD1 ASLSWDRGDDEQF
13 TRBJ2-3 TRBV5-6 TRBD1 ASSLTGARTDTQY
15 TRBJ1-1 TRBV5-1 TRBD1 ASSSPGQAGRNTEAF
17 TRBJ2-1 TRBV6-6 TRBD2 ASSPRTSGIGSSYNEQF
15 TRBJ1-5 TRBV7-2 NA ASSLRLGGEGNQPQH
13 TRBJ1-4 TRBV6-5 NA ASRLIASTNEKLF
15 TRBJ1-5 TRBV25-1 TRBD1 ASSDHAGTGNHQPQH
13 TRBJ1-1 TRBV5-1 TRBD1 ASSAARDRMTEAF
11 TRBJ1-2 TRBV6-2/TRBV6-3 NA ASSWQGIYGYT
14 TRBJ2-6 TRBV7-2 NA ASSLGGNSGANVLT
12 TRBJ1-2 TRBV19 NA ASTLEGQGYGYT
14 TRBJ1-6 TRBV5-6 TRBD1 ASSSATGGYNSPLH
14 TRBJ1-6 TRBV6-6 TRBD1 ASSGTGGVVDSPLH
11 TRBJ1-6 TRBV30 TRBD1 AWGRDSNSPLH
11 TRBJ2-5 TRBV9 NA ASSVAGGETQY
12 TRBJ1-1 TRBV3-1/TRBV3-2 NA ASSMFGGDTEAF
17 TRBJ2-2 TRBV6-2/TRBV6-3 TRBD2 ASSYRGLAGGSSTGELF
12 TRBJ1-2 TRBV11-2 NA ASSELGAGYGYT
11 TRBJ2-1 TRBV6-5 TRBD1 ASSRTGGSEQF
13 TRBJ2-6 TRBV5-4 NA ASSWGTPGANVLT
15 TRBJ2-1 TRBV10-2 TRBD2 ASNTRGTSGRYNEQF
16 TRBJ2-2 TRBV18 TRBD1 ASSPPDRGSLYTGELF
13 TRBJ2-2 TRBV5-1 NA ASSQGGAWTGELF
14 TRBJ2-1 TRBV15 TRBD2 ATSRELAGVGNEQF
14 TRBJ2-7 TRBV18 NA ASSPDSPLIPYEQY
11 TRBJ1-5 TRBV19 NA ASSMVPVQPQH
10 TRBJ2-7 TRBV24-1 NA ATSSGSYEQY
13 TRBJ2-5 TRBV6-2/TRBV6-3 NA ASSYSGQGGETQY
12 TRBJ2-7 TRBV23-1 NA ASREQRQTYEQY
12 TRBJ2-7 TRBV7-2 TRBD1 ASSFRDRVYEQY
12 TRBJ1-1 TRBV5-1 NA ASSLGGDVPEAF
13 TRBJ2-2 TRBV7-2 NA ASSFERVYTGELF